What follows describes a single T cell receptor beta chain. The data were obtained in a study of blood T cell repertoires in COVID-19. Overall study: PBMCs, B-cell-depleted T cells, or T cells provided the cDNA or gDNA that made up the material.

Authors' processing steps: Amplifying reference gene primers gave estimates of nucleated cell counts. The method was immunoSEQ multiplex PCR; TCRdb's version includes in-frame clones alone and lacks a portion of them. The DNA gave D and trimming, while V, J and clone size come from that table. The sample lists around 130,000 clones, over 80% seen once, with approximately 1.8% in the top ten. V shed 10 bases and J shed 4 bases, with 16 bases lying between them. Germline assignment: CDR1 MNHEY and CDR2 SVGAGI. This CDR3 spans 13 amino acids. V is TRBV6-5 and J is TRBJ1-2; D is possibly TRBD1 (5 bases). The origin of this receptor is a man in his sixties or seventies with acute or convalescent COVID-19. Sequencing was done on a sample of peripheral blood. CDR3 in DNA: TGTGCCACCGGAGGGGCACAGATCTATGGCTACACCTTC. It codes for CATGGAQIYGYTF.